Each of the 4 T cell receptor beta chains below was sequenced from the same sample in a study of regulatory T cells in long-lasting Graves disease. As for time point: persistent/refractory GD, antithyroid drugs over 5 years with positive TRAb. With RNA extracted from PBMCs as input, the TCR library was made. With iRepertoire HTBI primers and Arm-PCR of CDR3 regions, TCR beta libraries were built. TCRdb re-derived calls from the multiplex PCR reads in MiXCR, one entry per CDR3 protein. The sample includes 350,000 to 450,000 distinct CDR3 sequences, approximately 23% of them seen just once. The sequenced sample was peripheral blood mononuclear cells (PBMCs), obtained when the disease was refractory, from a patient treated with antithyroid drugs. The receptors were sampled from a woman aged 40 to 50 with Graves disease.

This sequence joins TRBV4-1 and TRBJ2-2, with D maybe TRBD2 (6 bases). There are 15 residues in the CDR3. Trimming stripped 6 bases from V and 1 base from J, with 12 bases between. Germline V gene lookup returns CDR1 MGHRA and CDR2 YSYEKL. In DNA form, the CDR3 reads TGCGCCAGCAGAAGCGGGCTACTGAACACCGGGGAGCTGTTTTTT. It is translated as CASRSGLLNTGELFF.

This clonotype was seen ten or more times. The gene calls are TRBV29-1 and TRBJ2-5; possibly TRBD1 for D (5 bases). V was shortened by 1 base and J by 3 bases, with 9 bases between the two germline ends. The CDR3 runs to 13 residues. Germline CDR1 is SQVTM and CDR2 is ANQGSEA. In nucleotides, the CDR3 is TGCAGCGTTGAAGTAGGCAGGGAAGAGACCCAGTACTTC. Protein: CSVEVGREETQYF.

The CDR3 region is CASSLVYGSMNTEAFF. The CDR3 nucleotides read TGCGCCAGCAGCTTGGTATATGGCAGTATGAACACTGAAGCTTTCTTT. V usage is TRBV5-1 and J usage is TRBJ1-1; no clear D gene. Trimming took 0 bases from V and 0 from J, leaving 12 bases between them. Germline assignment: CDR1 SGHRS and CDR2 YFSETQ. This CDR3 contains 16 residues.

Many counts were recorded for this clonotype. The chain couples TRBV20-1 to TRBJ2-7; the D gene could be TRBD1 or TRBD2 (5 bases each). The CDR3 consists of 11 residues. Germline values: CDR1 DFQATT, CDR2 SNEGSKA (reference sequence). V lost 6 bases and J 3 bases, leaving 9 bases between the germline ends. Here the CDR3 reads CSASRGYEQYF. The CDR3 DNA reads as TGCAGTGCCTCGAGGGGCTACGAGCAGTACTTC.